The 25 T cell receptor beta chains below all came from one sample that was sequenced in a study of T cell changes during pregnancy in multiple sclerosis. Produced via immunoSEQ multiplex PCR; TCRdb's table is partial and in-frame only. The sample has 65,000 to 85,000 clones; roughly nine tenths are singletons. Sequenced material: peripheral blood, taken after pregnancy. The origin of the receptors is a female donor in good health, enrolled as a control in a pregnancy study.

The V gene is TRBV27, the J gene TRBJ2-7; 14 bases line up with TRBD2. The CDR3 is 19 residues long. The V segment lost 6 bases and the J segment 4 bases; nucleotides outside the gene matches: 17. The germline V gene encodes CDR1 MNHEY and CDR2 SMNVEV (reference sequence). CDR3 sequence (DNA): TGTGCCAGCAGCCACTCTCCGGGACTAGCGGGAGAAGGGGCATACGAGCAGTACTTC. Translation gives CASSHSPGLAGEGAYEQYF.

V and J are TRBV30 and TRBJ2-7; tentatively, D is TRBD1 (6 bases). This CDR3 comprises 13 residues. Per germline, CDR1 GTSNPN and CDR2 SVGIG (reference sequence). Trimming removed 0 bases at V and 6 bases at J, with 12 bases between. This chain's CDR3 is CAWSVARGGEQYF. The CDR3 nucleotides are TGTGCCTGGAGTGTAGCCAGGGGTGGCGAGCAGTACTTC.

This sequence joins TRBV18 and TRBJ2-5; the match to TRBD1 covers 9 bases. This CDR3 comprises 14 residues. J lost 4 bases, V lost 5 bases, and 5 bases had no gene match. CDR1 is KGHSH and CDR2 is LQKENI in the germline V gene. The CDR3 bases are TGTGCCAGCTCAGCCCAGGGACAGGGAGAGACCCAGTACTTC. This gives the protein CASSAQGQGETQYF.

This clone appeared once. The chain combines TRBV29-1 with TRBJ1-4; 7 bases map to TRBD1. The V and J ends lost 7 bases and 7 bases, in that order; junction bases with no gene match: 3. Per the germline V gene, CDR1 is SQVTM and CDR2 is ANQGSEA. The CDR3 consists of 11 residues. CDR3 loop: CSARTGEKLFF. The CDR3 nucleotides are TGCAGCGCTCGGACAGGTGAAAAACTGTTTTTT.

The chain employs TRBV28 and TRBJ1-1; D is unresolved. Trimming stripped 2 bases from V and 8 bases from J, with 6 bases between. CDR3 length equals 11 residues. The germline CDR1 and CDR2 sequences are MDHEN and SYDVKM. The CDR3 spells CASSLIAEAFF. CDR3 coding DNA: TGTGCCAGCAGTTTAATCGCGGAAGCTTTCTTT.

The chain couples TRBV6-5 to TRBJ2-3, with D possibly TRBD2 on 5 matching bases. The CDR3 length is 14 residues. Trimming left V 7 bases short and J 5 bases short, with 16 bases between. Germline loops: CDR1 MNHEY, CDR2 SVGAGI. This CDR3 is CASKGSLAKDTQYF. In nucleotides, the CDR3 is TGTGCCAGCAAGGGTTCTTTAGCGAAAGATACGCAGTATTTT.

The chain employs TRBV28 and TRBJ2-7; 8 bases map to TRBD2. Germline loops: CDR1 MDHEN, CDR2 SYDVKM. This CDR3 is built from 13 residues. The ends lost 8 bases at V and 0 bases at J; junction bases unmatched: 3. The CDR3 loop reads CASLGLASYEQYF. CDR3 nucleotides: TGTGCCAGCCTCGGACTAGCCTCCTACGAGCAGTACTTC. The whole variable domain, remainder taken from reference TRBV28 and TRBJ2-7, is DVKVTQSSRYLVKRTGEKVFLECVQDMDHENMFWYRQDPGLGLRLIYFSYDVKMKEKGDIPEGYSVSREKKERFSLILESASTNQTSMYLCASLGLASYEQYFGPGTRLTVT.

The chain recombines TRBV7-2 with TRBJ1-3; D gene unclear. CDR1 SGHTA and CDR2 FQGNSA come from the germline V gene. With 5 bases removed from V and 7 bases from J, the gap between germline ends came to 15 bases. The CDR3 length is 14 residues. The CDR3 coding sequence is TGTGCCAGCAGCCCCCAGACAAGCCTTAACACCATATATTTT. This gives the protein CASSPQTSLNTIYF.

The gene calls are TRBV2 and TRBJ1-1; D is ambiguous. Per the germline V gene, CDR1 is SNHLY and CDR2 is FYNNEI. The CDR3 is made up of 13 amino acids. V was trimmed by 7 bases and J by 1 base, leaving 10 bases between them. CDR3 in DNA: TGTGCCAGCACCCAGGATGCGAACACTGAAGCTTTCTTT. Its protein is CASTQDANTEAFF.

The chain employs TRBV27 and TRBJ2-7; TRBD2 matches at 7 bases. This CDR3 comprises 14 residues. V shed 2 bases, J shed 3 bases, and the junction held 4 bases outside the gene matches. CDR1 is MNHEY and CDR2 is SMNVEV in the germline V gene (reference sequence). CDR3 region: CASSLDPGGYEQYF. The CDR3 nucleotides are TGTGCCAGCAGTTTAGATCCGGGAGGCTACGAGCAGTACTTC.

V usage is TRBV13 and J usage is TRBJ2-2; a possible D gene is TRBD1 (5 bases). Trimming left V 5 bases short and J 2 bases short, with 9 bases between. The CDR3 loop spans 14 amino acids. Per germline, CDR1 PRHDT and CDR2 FYEKMQ (reference sequence). This CDR3 is CASSPDINTGELFF. The CDR3 bases are TGTGCCAGCAGCCCGGACATAAACACCGGGGAGCTGTTTTTT.

V and J are TRBV7-9 and TRBJ1-1; the D is unclear. Looked up from germline, CDR1 is SEHNR and CDR2 is FQNEAQ (reference sequence). This CDR3 has 14 residues. V lost 2 bases to trimming and J lost 5 bases, with 12 bases between them. The CDR3 sequence: CASSLYGGITEAFF. In nucleotides, the CDR3 is TGTGCCAGCAGCTTATATGGCGGAATAACTGAAGCTTTCTTT.

V is TRBV5-1 and J is TRBJ2-1, with 8 bases that match TRBD1. Germline CDR1 is SGHRS and CDR2 is YFSETQ. V lost 4 bases to trimming and J lost 8 bases; unmatched junction nucleotides: 11. CDR3 size: 15 residues. CDR3 DNA: TGCGCCAGCAGCCCTGGACAGGGCCGGGACTATGAGCAGTTCTTC. Translating gives CASSPGQGRDYEQFF. The variable domain in full, with the rest retrieved from reference TRBV5-1 and TRBJ2-1, is KAGVTQTPRYLIKTRGQQVTLSCSPISGHRSVSWYQQTPGQGLQFLFEYFSETQRNKGNFPGRFSGRQFSNSRSEMNVSTLELGDSALYLCASSPGQGRDYEQFFGPGTRLTVL.

The chain couples TRBV10-3 to TRBJ2-2; TRBD2 matches at 11 bases. The CDR3 has 16 residues. V lost 5 bases and J lost 4; bases outside the gene matches: 6. The V gene's germline CDR1 is ENHRY and CDR2 SYGVKD. CDR3: CAISTTSGGTTGELFF. The CDR3 region has the DNA TGTGCCATCAGTACAACTAGCGGGGGTACCACCGGGGAGCTGTTTTTT.

CDR3 in amino acids: CASSYQDRGANYGYTF. CDR3 nucleotides: TGTGCCAGCAGTTACCAGGACAGGGGCGCTAACTATGGCTACACCTTC. The chain uses TRBV6-5 and TRBJ1-2; 9 bases line up with TRBD1. Germline values: CDR1 MNHEY, CDR2 SVGAGI. CDR3 length: 16 residues. V lost 2 bases and J lost 0; bases outside the gene matches: 4.

This clone showed up just once. CDR3 residues: CAWSAGQINEKLFF. The DNA of the CDR3 is TGTGCCTGGAGTGCGGGACAGATAAATGAAAAACTGTTTTTT. The chain links TRBV30 to TRBJ1-4; 7 bases match TRBD1. After removal of 1 base from V and 5 bases from J, the junction contained 4 bases not matched to a gene. This CDR3 is 14 amino acids long. CDR1 and CDR2 from the germline V gene are GTSNPN and SVGIG (reference sequence).

The chain combines TRBV11-2 with TRBJ2-7, with 7 bases that match TRBD1. The ends lost 6 bases at V and 2 bases at J; junction bases unmatched: 10. Germline CDR1 SGHAT, CDR2 FQNNGV. The CDR3 has 15 amino acids. CDR3 coding DNA: TGTGCCAGCAGAAAAGGGGGACAGTTGGCCTACGAGCAGTACTTC. Protein product: CASRKGGQLAYEQYF.

CDR3 nucleotides: TGTGCCAGCAGCTTGGGGGGGGGAGATCAGCCCCAGCATTTT. This encodes CASSLGGGDQPQHF. This chain joins TRBV7-2 and TRBJ1-5; a possible D gene is TRBD1 (5 bases). Germline values: CDR1 SGHTA, CDR2 FQGNSA. Trimming cost V 3 bases and J 5 bases, with 11 bases left between them. The CDR3 is 14 amino acids.

As DNA, the CDR3 is TGTGCCAGCAGCTCCCTGGAGGGAGAGTACGAGCAGTACTTC. Translating gives CASSSLEGEYEQYF. This rearrangement joins TRBV7-9 to TRBJ2-7; D possibly corresponds to TRBD2 (6 bases). The CDR3 is 14 amino acids. V dropped 4 bases and J dropped 4 bases, with 14 bases sitting between them. The germline V gene encodes CDR1 SEHNR and CDR2 FQNEAQ (reference sequence).

This sequence joins TRBV29-1 and TRBJ1-5, with 7 bases fitting TRBD1. Germline V gene sequence: CDR1 SQVTM, CDR2 ANQGSEA. The junction had 22 bases not matched to a gene; V was cut back by 6 bases and J by 5 bases. The CDR3 loop spans 18 amino acids. CDR3 protein: CSVTSSPGQFLSDQPQHF. In DNA form, the CDR3 reads TGCAGCGTCACAAGCTCACCGGGACAGTTCCTTTCTGATCAGCCCCAGCATTTT.

The rearrangement links TRBV12-5 to TRBJ1-1; the D gene is possibly TRBD1 (5 bases). The CDR3 sequence is 14 residues long. In germline, CDR1 is LGHNT, CDR2 FRNRAP. The V gene lost 5 bases and the J gene lost 1 base, with 11 bases spanning the gap. This CDR3 is CASGPSGGNTEAFF. In DNA, the CDR3 is TGTGCTAGTGGTCCGAGCGGGGGGAACACTGAAGCTTTCTTT. Combining the CDR3 with reference TRBV12-5 and TRBJ1-1 gives the whole variable domain DARVTQTPRHKVTEMGQEVTMRCQPILGHNTVFWYRQTMMQGLELLAYFRNRAPLDDSGMPKDRFSAEMPDATLATLKIQPSEPRDSAVYFCASGPSGGNTEAFFGQGTRLTVV.

J is TRBJ2-7 and V is TRBV6-6, with 9 nucleotides matching TRBD1. V gave up 6 bases and J gave up 2 bases; unmatched junction bases: 5. The CDR3 spans 14 residues. Germline V CDR1 and CDR2: MNHNY, SVGAGI (reference sequence). DNA for the CDR3: TGTGCCAGCAGGGCCGGGACAGGGACCTACGAGCAGTACTTC. Amino acids: CASRAGTGTYEQYF.

The chain combines TRBV5-6 with TRBJ1-2; TRBD1 matches 10 bases. Germline lookup yields CDR1 SGHDT and CDR2 YYEEEE. The CDR3 is 16 residues long. With V trimmed by 4 bases and J by 2 bases, 8 bases remained unmatched. The CDR3 protein is CASSKRDRGWNYGYTF. DNA of the CDR3: TGTGCCAGCAGCAAACGGGACAGGGGATGGAACTATGGCTACACCTTC.

The chain combines TRBV10-3 with TRBJ2-1, with D perhaps TRBD1 (6 bases). The V and J ends lost 0 bases and 4 bases respectively, with 13 bases between them. The CDR3 has 16 residues. From germline, CDR1 is ENHRY and CDR2 SYGVKD. The CDR3 bases are TGTGCCATCAGTGAGTCGGGGGCCATGGTTTACAATGAGCAGTTCTTC. Encoded protein: CAISESGAMVYNEQFF.

V and J are TRBV6-1 and TRBJ1-2; 10 bases map to TRBD1. The V segment lost 10 bases and the J segment 5 bases; nucleotides outside the gene matches: 7. This CDR3 comprises 13 residues. Germline V gene lookup returns CDR1 MNHNS and CDR2 SASEGT. CDR3 amino acids: CAMGTGDIYGYTF. The CDR3 DNA reads as TGTGCCATGGGGACAGGGGACATATATGGCTACACCTTC.